This T cell receptor (beta chain) was documented in a study of cytomegalovirus exposure and HLA in healthy donors. Across the whole study: A prior analysis found 95 million to 140 million unique TCR beta sequences from 170 million or so T cells. Of the donors genotyped, approximately 400 in all, about 80% fell in the Caucasian-associated ancestry cluster.

Remarks on this clone: Its matching antigen is unknown.

With 60 Vbeta and 13 Jbeta primers, the PCR was carried out. Produced via immunoSEQ multiplex PCR; TCRdb's table is partial and in-frame only. The top ten clones hold roughly 1.6% of a sample with fewer than 250,000 clones, around 79% of them seen once. The length of the CDR3 is 15 residues. CDR1 is SGHRS, CDR2 YFSETQ, per germline. V lost 6 bases and J lost 1, with 17 bases in between. Findings and caveats of the study: CMV serostatus was the only immune exposure information that was available. Segments of the TCR beta V type were, in most cases, productive about 87% or about 30% of the time in an earlier analysis.

The sequenced sample consisted of PBMCs. The TCR sequence derives from a woman between 45 and 60 years old in good health and CMV-seronegative. The J gene is TRBJ2-7, the V gene TRBV5-1; perhaps TRBD1 as D (5 bases). The DNA for the CDR3 is TGCGCCAGCAAGGCAGGGATTTCCCTATCCTACGAGCAGTACTTC. Translated, it gives CASKAGISLSYEQYF.